This T cell receptor (beta chain) derives from a study of blood T cell repertoires in COVID-19. The overall study: Sources were T cells, B-cell-depleted T cells, or PBMCs; the material itself was cDNA or gDNA.

The ends were cut back, 5 bases at V and 5 bases at J, with 13 bases in the middle. This CDR3 is built from 13 residues. Germline V lookup: CDR1 SGHAT, CDR2 FQNNGV. As processed by the authors: Scientists estimated how many nucleated cells there were by amplifying reference gene primers. The repertoire was sequenced with immunoSEQ multiplex PCR; TCRdb's copy has only in-frame clones and lacks some. That table gives V, J and clone size, and the DNA gave D and trimming. In the table there are 490,000 or so clones, about 85% of which are singletons. Categorization into cohorts depended on clinical history that participants reported.

The source is a woman between 55 and 75 years old who had recovered from COVID-19. Sequences were obtained from PBMCs or T cells enriched from blood (not recorded which). The J gene is TRBJ2-7, the V gene TRBV11-2; a weak D match, TRBD2 (5 bases). The chain's CDR3 is CASSHSVGNEQYV. The CDR3 DNA reads as TGTGCCAGCAGCCATAGCGTGGGCAACGAGCAGTACGTC.